This T cell receptor (beta chain) was recorded in a study of T cell repertoires in cytomegalovirus infection. As for the study in general: It can be stated that public TCR beta signatures indicated CMV infection as well as a matching HLA type.

Germline V gives CDR1 SGHNT, CDR2 YYREEE (reference sequence). V was cut by 3 bases and J by 0 bases, with 12 bases left in between. The CDR3 covers 15 residues. Study findings and constraints: Frequencies of public TCR beta families were cumulated, and this identified carriers of CMV plus the relevant HLA. The ex vivo response was dominated by HLA-C-restricted CMV-specific TCR beta clonotypes.

TCRdb reanalysed the reads using MiXCR and keeps one entry per CDR3 protein. The sample has 150,000 or so distinct CDR3 sequences; about a quarter are singletons. This clonotype was observed a handful of times. Antigen specificity is unknown. The specimen sequenced was PBMCs. This TCR came from a human donor in good health (CMV status not recorded). Some clones in this sample may be carry-over from other donors' samples. The V and J genes are TRBV5-4 and TRBJ2-5, with D possibly TRBD1 on 6 matching bases. The CDR3 reads CASSSPTGNQETQYF. The CDR3, as DNA: TGTGCCAGCAGCTCGCCAACAGGGAACCAAGAGACCCAGTACTTC. Drawing the rest from reference TRBV5-4 and TRBJ2-5, the complete variable domain is ETGVTQSPTHLIKTRGQQVTLRCSSQSGHNTVSWYQQALGQGPQFIFQYYREEENGRGNFPPRFSGLQFPNYSSELNVNALELDDSALYLCASSSPTGNQETQYFGPGTRLLVL.